These 24 T cell receptor gamma chains came from one sample sequenced in a study of Vδ1+ human thymocytes. Extracted RNA was reverse transcribed into cDNA. CDR3 amplicons came from multiplex PCR with pooled V-gene forward and constant-region reverse primers. TCRdb fed the multiplex PCR reads into CATT to redo clone calling. The table lists tens of thousands of gamma-chain clones, about a fifth of them singletons, with about 1.9% in the top ten. For these TCRs, the target antigens are not known. Study findings and constraints: In the thymus, TRG and TRD repertoires looked highly polyclonal with Gaussian CDR3 lengths.

Specimen: Vdelta1+ gamma-delta thymocytes from the thymus. Subset reported: FACS-sorted CD3+ TCRalphabeta- TCRVdelta1+ TCRVdelta2- thymocytes. These receptors were collected from a boy less than two years old who had congenital heart surgery.

This clone was counted a single time. J is TRGJP1 and V is TRGV2. The CDR3 is 15 amino acids. Losses at the gene ends were 0 bases for V and 5 bases for J; bases not matched to a gene: 6. Germline V gives CDR1 EGSNGY, CDR2 YDSYNSKV. In nucleotides, the CDR3 is TGTGCCACCTGGGACGGGCGAGAAACTGGTTGGTTCAAGATATTT. Protein sequence: CATWDGRETGWFKIF.

The chain carries TRGV4 and TRGJ1 or TRGJ2. Germline values: CDR1 EGSTGY, CDR2 YDSYTSSV. This CDR3 comprises 18 residues. With V trimmed by 4 bases and J by 0 bases, 18 bases remained unmatched. CDR3 protein: CATWDRLSRRQNYYKKLF. The DNA for the CDR3 is TGTGCCACCTGGGACAGGCTTTCTCGACGGCAGAATTATTATAAGAAACTCTTT.

This rearrangement joins TRGV4 to TRGJ1 or TRGJ2. V lost 9 bases, J lost 12 bases, and 8 bases stayed unmatched. Per germline, CDR1 EGSTGY and CDR2 YDSYTSSV. CDR3 size: 9 residues. CDR3 loop: CATGGRKLF. The CDR3 region has the DNA TGTGCCACCGGCGGTAGGAAACTCTTT.

This clone was counted only a few times. The V and J genes are TRGV3 and TRGJ1 or TRGJ2. The germline CDR1 and CDR2 sequences are VTNTFY and YDVSTARD (reference sequence). V trimming: 6 bases; J trimming: 0 bases; junction bases outside the gene matches: 5. This CDR3 is 13 amino acids long. The CDR3 loop reads CATWPMNYYKKLF. The CDR3, as DNA: TGTGCCACCTGGCCGATGAATTATTATAAGAAACTCTTT.

This clone was found a few times. Other DNA sequences in this sample translate to the same CDR3. The J gene is TRGJ1 or TRGJ2, the V gene TRGV9. Germline lookup yields CDR1 GITISATS and CDR2 ISYDGTV (reference sequence). The ends lost 3 bases at V and 2 bases at J; junction bases unmatched: 4. The CDR3 has 13 amino acids. The CDR3 DNA sequence: TGTGCCTTGTGGGAGTCCGATTATTATAAGAAACTCTTT. This codes for CALWESDYYKKLF.

This clone was detected a few times. A read error may be the cause here, since a much bigger clone is one base away. The sample has other DNA sequences that encode this CDR3 too. This chain uses TRGV3 with TRGJ1 or TRGJ2. Germline assignment: CDR1 VTNTFY and CDR2 YDVSTARD (reference sequence). This CDR3 has 13 residues. In nucleotides, the CDR3 is TGTGCCACCTGGGACAGGCGTTATTATAAGAAACTCTTC. This codes for CATWDRRYYKKLF.

The rearrangement links TRGV4 to TRGJ1 or TRGJ2. The CDR3 spans 14 residues. Germline V gene sequence: CDR1 EGSTGY, CDR2 YDSYTSSV. The trim removed 4 bases at V and 2 bases at J, leaving 8 bases unmatched. This CDR3 is CATWDGGYYYKKLF. The CDR3 DNA is TGTGCCACCTGGGACGGTGGGTATTATTATAAGAAACTCTTT.

This chain uses TRGV9 with TRGJ1 or TRGJ2. The germline V gene has CDR1 GITISATS and CDR2 ISYDGTV (reference sequence). Trimming removed 4 bases from V and 2 bases from J; junction bases left unmatched: 8. The CDR3 totals 14 residues. The CDR3 DNA reads as TGTGCCTTGTGGGACGTCTACCATTATTATAAGAAACTCTTT. It codes for CALWDVYHYYKKLF.

This clone was recorded a few times. V gene TRGV4 combines with J gene TRGJ1 or TRGJ2. The V and J ends lost 4 bases and 12 bases, in that order; junction bases with no gene match: 9. This CDR3 spans 11 amino acids. Germline V gene data show CDR1 as EGSTGY and CDR2 as YDSYTSSV. CDR3 DNA: TGTGCCACCTGGGACCTGGTAGGGAAACTCTTT. Translated, it gives CATWDLVGKLF.

The chain carries TRGV9 and TRGJ1 or TRGJ2. With 0 bases clipped from V and 7 bases from J, the junction kept 9 bases outside the gene matches. The CDR3 has 14 residues. CDR1 GITISATS and CDR2 ISYDGTV come from the germline V gene (reference sequence). CDR3: CALWEVHLGYKKLF. Written as DNA, the CDR3 is TGTGCCTTGTGGGAGGTGCATCTTGGATATAAGAAACTCTTT.

The chain combines TRGV8 with TRGJ1 or TRGJ2. The germline CDR1 and CDR2 sequences are VENAVY and YDSYNSRV. Trimming cost V 5 bases and J 1 base; bases outside gene matches: 8. The CDR3 totals 14 residues. The CDR3 nucleotides are TGTGCCACCTGGGGGCGAAATAATTATTATAAGAAACTCTTT. Translated: CATWGRNNYYKKLF.

The chain is built from TRGV4 and TRGJP1. Trimming cost V 9 bases and J 9 bases; bases outside gene matches: 7. Looked up from germline, CDR1 is EGSTGY and CDR2 is YDSYTSSV. The CDR3 is made up of 11 amino acids. The CDR3 loop is CATGGRWFKIF. DNA for the CDR3: TGTGCCACCGGAGGCCGTTGGTTCAAGATATTT.

The V gene is TRGV8, the J gene TRGJ1 or TRGJ2. The CDR3 totals 12 residues. V lost 3 bases, J lost 8 bases, and 7 bases stayed unmatched. Germline CDR1 is VENAVY and CDR2 is YDSYNSRV. The chain's CDR3 is CATWDASHKKLF. CDR3 coding DNA: TGTGCCACCTGGGATGCGTCGCATAAGAAACTCTTT.

The V call is TRGV2, the J call TRGJP2. This CDR3 is built from 14 residues. Per germline, CDR1 EGSNGY and CDR2 YDSYNSKV. V shed 0 bases, J shed 10 bases, and the junction held 8 bases outside the gene matches. The CDR3 coding sequence is TGTGCCACCTGGGACGGGCCTGTGGGTTGGATCAAGACGTTT. Translation gives CATWDGPVGWIKTF.

This clone appeared a few times. The V gene is TRGV3, the J gene TRGJ1 or TRGJ2. The ends lost 6 bases at V and 3 bases at J; junction bases unmatched: 8. The CDR3 runs 13 residues. The germline V gene has CDR1 VTNTFY and CDR2 YDVSTARD (reference sequence). CDR3 region: CATWSHTYYKKLF. The CDR3 DNA reads TGTGCCACCTGGTCTCACACTTATTATAAGAAACTCTTT.

This chain uses TRGV3 with TRGJ1 or TRGJ2. The V segment lost 0 bases and the J segment 5 bases; nucleotides outside the gene matches: 7. Germline CDR1 reads VTNTFY; CDR2 reads YDVSTARD (reference sequence). This CDR3 is built from 14 residues. The CDR3 spells CATWDRQVHYKKLF. The CDR3 nucleotides read TGTGCCACCTGGGACAGGCAGGTTCATTATAAGAAACTCTTT.

This chain connects TRGV9 to TRGJ1 or TRGJ2. The V gene's germline CDR1 is GITISATS and CDR2 ISYDGTV (reference sequence). V was pared by 6 bases and J by 9 bases, with 2 bases of the junction left unmatched. This CDR3 is 9 amino acids long. Here the CDR3 reads CALWCKKLF. In nucleotides, the CDR3 is TGTGCCTTGTGGTGTAAGAAACTCTTT.

This clone was seen only a few times. At the DNA level, this CDR3 is encoded by other sequences in the same sample as well. This chain links TRGV4 with TRGJ1 or TRGJ2. Per germline, CDR1 EGSTGY and CDR2 YDSYTSSV. The V and J ends lost 4 bases and 11 bases, in that order; junction bases with no gene match: 8. The CDR3 extends over 11 amino acids. CDR3 sequence: CATWDGMEKLF. The CDR3 region has the DNA TGTGCCACCTGGGACGGCATGGAGAAACTCTTT.

This clone has just a few counts. Distinct nucleotide sequences in the sample also encode this CDR3. The rearrangement links TRGV3 to TRGJ1 or TRGJ2. The CDR3 spans 14 residues. CDR1 and CDR2 (germline): VTNTFY, YDVSTARD (reference sequence). Trimming took 0 bases from V and 4 from J; bases not matched to a gene: 6. CDR3 coding DNA: TGTGCCACCTGGGACAGGCCGCGCTATTATAAGAAACTCTTT. Amino acid sequence: CATWDRPRYYKKLF.

The V and J genes are TRGV8 and TRGJP1. V lost 6 bases, J lost 9 bases, and 10 bases stayed unmatched. Germline assignment: CDR1 VENAVY and CDR2 YDSYNSRV. There are 13 residues in the CDR3. CDR3 sequence (DNA): TGTGCCACCTGGCCAACAAAGAGTTGGTTCAAGATATTT. Translated, it gives CATWPTKSWFKIF.

V is TRGV3 and J is TRGJ1 or TRGJ2. Germline loops: CDR1 VTNTFY, CDR2 YDVSTARD (reference sequence). After removal of 1 base from V and 3 bases from J, the junction contained 9 bases not matched to a gene. CDR3 length: 15 amino acids. The CDR3 here is CATWDRGPIYYKKLF. Written as DNA, the CDR3 is TGTGCCACCTGGGACAGAGGCCCCATTTATTATAAGAAACTCTTT.

Comment on this clone: The identical CDR3 is also encoded by other nucleotide sequences in the sample. The chain recombines TRGV9 with TRGJP. This CDR3 region has 15 residues. Trimming took 3 bases from V and 6 from J; bases not matched to a gene: 2. Germline CDR1 is GITISATS and CDR2 is ISYDGTV (reference sequence). The CDR3 region has the DNA TGTGCCTTGTGGGAGCTAGAGTTGGGCAAAAAAATCAAGGTATTT. The encoded protein is CALWELELGKKIKVF.

The chain joins TRGV9 to TRGJ1 or TRGJ2. The germline V gene encodes CDR1 GITISATS and CDR2 ISYDGTV (reference sequence). J lost 8 bases, V lost 0 bases, and 4 bases had no gene match. The CDR3 loop spans 12 amino acids. This CDR3 is CALWEVADKKLF. The CDR3 bases are TGTGCCTTGTGGGAGGTGGCTGATAAGAAACTCTTT.

On this clone: This may be a read error, as it is one base from a much larger clone. Other DNA sequences in this sample translate to the same CDR3. The rearrangement uses TRGV9 and TRGJ1 or TRGJ2. The trim removed 1 base at V and 8 bases at J, leaving 2 bases unmatched. The CDR3 spans 11 residues. Germline assignment: CDR1 GITISATS and CDR2 ISYDGTV (reference sequence). CDR3 protein: CALWEVHKKLF. CDR3 in DNA: TGTGCCTTGTGGGAGGTACATAAGAAACTCTTT.